This is a list of T cell receptor beta chains from one sample in a study of T cell responses to AZD1222 COVID-19 vaccine. Produced via immunoSEQ multiplex PCR; TCRdb's table is partial and in-frame only. The table shows under 200,000 clones, with roughly 88% occurring only once. Sequenced here: peripheral blood, sampled on day 0 of AZD1222 vaccination. Source of these receptors: an adult in good health. Both conserved end residues are part of each CDR3. The order of the fields is J gene, V gene, D gene, clone size, CDR3 protein, CDR3 DNA. D genes are given only for firm matches. Size is stated for part of the rows, as once, few or many counts, or as a class when the clone is expanded.

>TRBJ2-1|TRBV5-1|-|-
CASSREMSSYNEQFF
TGCGCCAGCAGCAGGGAAATGAGCTCCTACAATGAGCAGTTCTTC
>TRBJ2-2|TRBV19|-|-
CASSRGLAVITGELFF
TGTGCCAGTAGTAGGGGGCTAGCGGTTATCACCGGGGAGCTGTTTTTT
>TRBJ1-2|TRBV28|-|-
CASTPVGSLGTYGYTF
TGTGCCAGCACCCCGGTGGGTTCCCTGGGGACATATGGCTACACCTTC
>TRBJ2-1|TRBV4-2|-|-
CASSQVGPNEQFF
TGTGCCAGCAGCCAAGTTGGGCCAAATGAGCAGTTCTTC
>TRBJ1-5|TRBV19|-|-
CASSITGRKNQPQHF
TGTGCCAGTAGTATAACCGGACGGAAGAATCAGCCCCAGCATTTT
>TRBJ2-7|TRBV27|TRBD2|-
CASSFGTSYEQYF
TGTGCCAGCAGTTTTGGGACTAGCTACGAGCAGTACTTC
>TRBJ1-1|TRBV10-3|-|-
CAISEDRLNTEAFF
TGTGCCATCAGTGAAGACAGGCTGAACACTGAAGCTTTCTTT
>TRBJ2-3|TRBV11-2|-|-
CASSHPLGRSTDTQYF
TGTGCCAGCAGCCATCCACTTGGGAGAAGCACAGATACGCAGTATTTT
>TRBJ1-4|TRBV4-3|-|-
CASSQGGGRDEKLFF
TGCGCCAGCAGCCAAGGAGGGGGGAGGGATGAAAAACTGTTTTTT
>TRBJ1-1|TRBV2|-|-
CASRKGGNTEAFF
TGTGCCAGCCGCAAGGGGGGGAACACTGAAGCTTTCTTT
>TRBJ1-2|TRBV19|TRBD1|-
CASTPKGQGAYYGYTF
TGTGCCAGTACCCCGAAGGGACAGGGGGCTTACTATGGCTACACCTTC
>TRBJ2-1|TRBV2|-|few
CASSEARGAAAEQFF
TGTGCCAGCAGTGAAGCGAGGGGTGCAGCCGCTGAGCAGTTCTTC
>TRBJ1-1|TRBV18|-|-
CASSPNTEAFF
TGTGCCAGCTCACCGAACACTGAAGCTTTCTTT
>TRBJ2-1|TRBV6-2/TRBV6-3|TRBD2|-
CASSYSAGGYNEQFF
TGTGCCAGCAGTTACTCTGCGGGAGGGTACAATGAGCAGTTCTTC
>TRBJ1-3|TRBV7-2|-|-
CASSLQQGPSGNTIYF
TGTGCCAGCAGCTTACAACAAGGCCCCTCTGGAAACACCATATATTTT
>TRBJ2-3|TRBV7-7|-|-
CASSFGLGGTDTQYF
TGTGCTAGCAGCTTCGGGCTAGGGGGCACAGATACGCAGTATTTT
>TRBJ2-7|TRBV7-9|TRBD2|-
CASSFALGGPREQYF
TGTGCCAGCAGCTTTGCGTTGGGAGGGCCGCGAGAGCAGTACTTC
>TRBJ1-1|TRBV11-2|-|-
CASSLRGRNTEAFF
TGTGCCAGCAGCTTACGGGGAAGGAACACTGAAGCTTTCTTT
>TRBJ2-7|TRBV7-9|-|-
CASSLALGGYEQYF
TGTGCCAGCAGCTTAGCGTTAGGTGGCTACGAGCAGTACTTC
>TRBJ1-2|TRBV9|-|-
CASSVGRGEVYTF
TGTGCCAGCAGCGTAGGTCGGGGCGAGGTCTACACCTTC
>TRBJ2-1|TRBV6-5|-|-
CASSLGQLPNEQFF
TGTGCCAGCAGTCTCGGACAGTTGCCTAATGAGCAGTTCTTC
>TRBJ2-2|TRBV13|TRBD2|-
CASSAPLGLALAGELFF
TGTGCCAGCAGCGCCCCCCTCGGACTAGCTTTAGCCGGGGAGCTGTTTTTT
>TRBJ2-5|TRBV11-2|-|-
CASSSMGEGGTALETQYF
TGTGCCAGCAGTTCGATGGGAGAGGGCGGAACAGCCTTAGAGACCCAGTACTTC
>TRBJ1-2|TRBV29-1|-|few
CSAGGAEGHYGYTF
TGCAGCGCGGGGGGCGCGGAGGGGCACTATGGCTACACCTTC
>TRBJ2-2|TRBV5-4|TRBD1|few
CASSKPWTGEGTGELFF
TGTGCCAGCAGCAAACCGTGGACAGGGGAAGGTACCGGGGAGCTGTTTTTT
>TRBJ2-7|TRBV27|-|-
CASSGPYYEQYF
TGTGCCAGCTCGGGTCCATACTACGAGCAGTACTTC
>TRBJ1-5|TRBV6-6|-|-
CASSYDAGTLNQPQHF
TGTGCCAGCAGTTACGACGCCGGGACCCTCAATCAGCCCCAGCATTTT
>TRBJ1-1|TRBV3-1/TRBV3-2|-|-
CASSQWLNTEAFF
TGTGCCAGCAGCCAATGGCTGAACACTGAAGCTTTCTTT
>TRBJ2-1|TRBV12-3/TRBV12-4|-|-
CASSLFLDEQFF
TGTGCCAGCAGTTTGTTCTTGGATGAGCAGTTCTTC
>TRBJ1-6|TRBV28|TRBD1|-
CASSGQDASSLYNSPLHF
TGTGCCAGCAGTGGACAGGACGCTTCGAGCCTTTATAATTCACCCCTCCACTTT
>TRBJ1-2|TRBV28|TRBD1|-
CASSLSWDSNNYGYTF
TGTGCCAGCAGTTTATCCTGGGACAGCAATAACTATGGCTACACCTTC
>TRBJ2-1|TRBV13|-|-
CASSLGQSYEQFF
TGTGCCAGCAGCTTAGGGCAATCTTATGAGCAGTTCTTC
>TRBJ2-5|TRBV5-1|-|-
CASSLFGQQQETQYF
TGCGCCAGCAGCTTGTTCGGGCAGCAACAAGAGACCCAGTACTTC
>TRBJ1-1|TRBV10-3|TRBD1|-
CAISEDLGTGGGDTEAFF
TGTGCCATCAGTGAGGATCTAGGGACAGGGGGCGGGGACACTGAAGCTTTCTTT
>TRBJ2-5|TRBV6-5|-|few
CASSYSSSSVFVTQYF
TGTGCCAGCAGTTACTCCTCATCCTCGGTTTTCGTGACCCAGTACTTC
>TRBJ1-6|TRBV14|-|-
CASSLNSGDDYNSPLHF
TGTGCCAGCAGCCTCAACAGCGGGGACGACTATAATTCACCCCTCCACTTT
>TRBJ2-5|TRBV9|-|-
CASSVNQETQYF
TGTGCCAGCAGCGTAAACCAAGAGACCCAGTACTTC
>TRBJ2-7|TRBV19|TRBD1|-
CASSMGQNSYEQYF
TGTGCCAGTAGTATGGGACAGAACTCCTACGAGCAGTACTTC
>TRBJ2-2|TRBV7-8|-|-
CASSLYGLTNTGELFF
TGTGCCAGCAGCTTATACGGACTAACGAACACCGGGGAGCTGTTTTTT
>TRBJ2-1|TRBV11-2|-|-
CASSPHPESSYNEQFF
TGTGCCAGCAGCCCCCACCCGGAGAGCTCCTACAATGAGCAGTTCTTC
>TRBJ1-5|TRBV7-8|-|-
CASSPWAGRIQPQHF
TGTGCCAGCAGTCCTTGGGCAGGGCGGATTCAGCCCCAGCATTTT
>TRBJ1-4|TRBV11-2|-|-
CASSLGEKLFF
TGTGCCAGCAGCTTAGGTGAAAAACTGTTTTTT
>TRBJ2-7|TRBV2|-|-
CASSEGHSYEQYF
TGTGCCAGCAGTGAGGGACATTCCTACGAGCAGTACTTC
>TRBJ1-2|TRBV7-8|-|-
CASSPLGGYGYTF
TGTGCCAGCAGCCCCTTGGGGGGCTATGGCTACACCTTC
>TRBJ2-1|TRBV20-1|TRBD2|-
CSASSSGDYNEQFF
TGCAGTGCTAGTTCTAGCGGAGACTACAATGAGCAGTTCTTC
>TRBJ1-1|TRBV6-6|TRBD1|-
CASRKQGATEAFF
TGTGCCAGCAGGAAACAGGGGGCCACTGAAGCTTTCTTT
>TRBJ2-1|TRBV19|-|-
CASRLRGLGNEQFF
TGTGCCAGTAGGTTGAGGGGTCTCGGTAATGAGCAGTTCTTC
>TRBJ1-6|TRBV11-2|-|-
CASSTRLGGSSSPLHF
TGTGCCAGCAGCACTCGTCTGGGAGGGTCTAGTTCACCCCTCCACTTT
>TRBJ1-1|TRBV7-3|-|-
CASMRVQNTEAFF
TGTGCCAGCATGAGGGTCCAAAACACTGAAGCTTTCTTT
>TRBJ1-1|TRBV5-4|TRBD1|-
CASSLDGTGENTEAFF
TGTGCCAGCAGCTTGGATGGGACAGGGGAGAACACTGAAGCTTTCTTT
>TRBJ2-3|TRBV19|TRBD2|-
CASSIASGASDTQYF
TGTGCCAGTAGTATAGCTAGCGGGGCGTCGGATACGCAGTATTTT
>TRBJ2-7|TRBV6-5|-|-
CASSSNGRPNSYEQYF
TGTGCCAGCAGTTCCAACGGGAGACCAAATTCCTACGAGCAGTACTTC
>TRBJ2-3|TRBV19|-|-
CASSSSSTDTQYF
TGTGCCAGTAGTTCGAGTAGCACAGATACGCAGTATTTT